This T cell receptor beta chain was obtained from a study of early stage breast cancer tumors listed by TCRdb under 2017. About the investigation overall: Of the roughly 16 invasive breast tumors, about a dozen were found to be estrogen receptor-positive, progesterone receptor-positive and HER2-negative. Across all samples, a few million templates representing approximately 1 million unique clonotypes were detected. On average, each sample got about 9-fold read coverage. Of the approximately twelve ER+/PR+/HER2- tumors, eight were classified as invasive ductal carcinomas and four as invasive lobular carcinomas. General study outcomes and caveats: Enriched TCRB sequences shared across patients were mostly commonly generated sequences, unlikely to play an important role in the tumor microenvironment. Roughly 2.7-fold higher T cell density and higher clonality were observed in tumors than in adjacent normal breast tissue. The small cohort size prevented analysis by tumor subtype. Repertoires from blood and normal breast were more alike than repertoires from blood and tumor, and in about 85% of the 16 patients, comparing each tissue with blood separated tumor from normal. Chain pairing and functional markers such as CD4, CD8 and FOXP3 were not captured by bulk genomic DNA sequencing of unsorted cells.

Each sample was amplified as two independent genomic DNA replicates: around 0.45 ug for blood and roughly 1.5 ug for tumor or normal breast. Following the manufacturer's instructions, the ImmunoSeq Intro kit was used to carry out TCRB sequencing on genomic DNA. The multiplex PCR ran for around 33 cycles using proprietary primers and spike-in control sequences for absolute quantification. Single-end 150-bp reads were used to sequence an 87-bp fragment covering the CDR3 and the flanking V and J genes. Each lane of an Illumina MiSeq running version 3.0 chemistry carried seven multiplexed samples, with two replicates apiece. On the authors' methods: The vendor's proprietary pipeline handled the raw data processing, merging both replicates into a single result for each sample. A clonotype was defined as productive rearrangements that share the same V-gene family, CDR3 amino acid sequence and J-gene segment. To compute clonality, the normalized Shannon entropy (Pielou evenness) of TCRB abundances was subtracted from 1. T cell density was estimated as total templates divided by the number of input cells, with the number of input cells inferred from the DNA input amount. Total repertoire diversity and clonality were estimated with Recon using default parameters. A clonotype counted as tumor-enriched if its abundance in tumor exceeded 0.1% and was at least 32-fold higher than its abundance in normal breast. What TCRdb holds here is the immuneACCESS table cut down to in-frame rearrangements. Part of the clones is not present; checked against another copy, under half of the missing clones reflect an unresolved V gene, and the others are unexplained. Clonal size and the V and J genes are those of that table, whereas D and trimming came from the DNA. The sample table shows about 36,000 clones, and over 65% are seen once. The leading ten clones occupy roughly 7% of the sample.

The V end loses 5 bases and the J end loses 9 bases, and a stretch of 23 bases separates them. The CDR3 has 15 amino acids, counting the end cysteine and phenylalanine. Here the CDR3 DNA is all that survives: 45 bases in frame from base 1. For CDR1 and CDR2, the germline V gene (reference sequence) lists LNHNV and YYDKDF. This clone occurred once. The specificity of this receptor is unknown. No base quality information exists; no much larger clone differs at one position. The study profiled bulk TCR beta-chain repertoires in matched peripheral blood, tumor and adjacent normal breast tissue taken from approximately 15 patients with early-stage breast cancer. Before surgery, roughly 4.5-11 mL of whole blood was collected into EDTA tubes and then processed within 2 hours. Ficoll-Paque centrifugation in SepMate-50 tubes was used to isolate peripheral blood mononuclear cells. PBMCs were cryopreserved in aliquots of roughly 1.8 to 4 million cells in roughly 90% FBS with about 10% DMSO and kept in liquid nitrogen. Genomic DNA was extracted with the Qiagen AllPrep DNA/RNA Mini kit.

Sequenced sample: blood. This TCR derives from a person aged 55 to 70 with breast cancer. Recombination linked TRBV15 to TRBJ2-7; the D match is possibly TRBD1 or TRBD2, with 5 bases aligned in each. The CDR3 reads CATSPRPGTTFGQYF. The base sequence is TGTGCCACCAGCCCTCGACCCGGGACGACCTTCGGGCAGTACTTC.